This TCR beta chain stems from a study of diagnostic markers for celiac disease (dated by TCRdb to about 2020). This sample was sequenced with an Illumina MiSeq. TCRdb reprocessed the reads, reporting each CDR3 protein sequence once and no DNA. This sample's records show about 1,000 distinct CDR3 sequences. Jointly, the top ten make up roughly 11% of the sample. The germline V gene provides CDR1 SQVTM and CDR2 ANQGSEA. Including cysteine and phenylalanine, the CDR3 has 13 amino acids. No coding sequence is recorded. This clonotype counts as large (0.1 to 1%) based on its frequency; no count is recorded. Its antigen has not been determined.

This receptor was obtained from a human donor. Recombination linked TRBV29-1 to TRBJ2-4; lacking DNA, the TRBD1 call made by TCRdb goes unchecked. Specimen: either unsorted cells or a sorted T cell fraction (not recorded which). The CDR3 reads as follows: CSANGPFGLIQYF.